This TCR beta chain appears in the sequencing data of a study of control samples from healthy donors and cancer patients. Trimming left V 3 bases short and J 5 bases short, with 14 bases between. Germline assignment: CDR1 MNHEY and CDR2 SMNVEV (reference sequence). The CDR3 contains 16 residues. The data were produced by immunoSEQ multiplex PCR, yet TCRdb's version contains in-frame clones alone and is incomplete. Among roughly 98,000 clones listed, more than 75% were seen once. This receptor was identified in an older woman in good health. Sequencing was performed on blood. The V call is TRBV27, the J call TRBJ1-6; D may be TRBD1 (5 bases). The CDR3 loop reads CASSFEGALNNSPLHF. CDR3 sequence (DNA): TGTGCCAGCAGTTTCGAAGGGGCGTTGAATAATTCACCCCTCCACTTT.